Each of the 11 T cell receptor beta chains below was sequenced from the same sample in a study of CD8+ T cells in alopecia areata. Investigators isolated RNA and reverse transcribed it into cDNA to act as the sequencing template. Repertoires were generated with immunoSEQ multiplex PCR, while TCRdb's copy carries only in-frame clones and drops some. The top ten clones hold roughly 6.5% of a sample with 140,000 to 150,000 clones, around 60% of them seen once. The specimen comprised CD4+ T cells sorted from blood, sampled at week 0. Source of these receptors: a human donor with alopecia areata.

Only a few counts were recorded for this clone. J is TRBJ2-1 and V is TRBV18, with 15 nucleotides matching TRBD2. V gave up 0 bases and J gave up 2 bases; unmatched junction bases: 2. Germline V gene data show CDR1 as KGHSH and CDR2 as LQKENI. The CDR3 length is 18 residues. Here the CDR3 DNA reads TGTGCCAGCTCACCACCGGGACTAGCGGGGGGTACCTACAATGAGCAGTTCTTC. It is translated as CASSPPGLAGGTYNEQFF. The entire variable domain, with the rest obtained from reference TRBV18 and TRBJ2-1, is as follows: NAGVMQNPRHLVRRRGQEARLRCSPMKGHSHVYWYRQLPEEGLKFMVYLQKENIIDESGMPKERFSAEFPKEGPSILRIQQVVRGDSAAYFCASSPPGLAGGTYNEQFFGPGTRLTVL.

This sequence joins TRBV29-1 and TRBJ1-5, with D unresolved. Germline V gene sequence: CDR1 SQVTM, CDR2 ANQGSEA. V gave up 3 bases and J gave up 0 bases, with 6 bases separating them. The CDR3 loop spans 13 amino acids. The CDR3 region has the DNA TGCAGCGTTGACGGTAATAGCAATCAGCCCCAGCATTTT. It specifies CSVDGNSNQPQHF.

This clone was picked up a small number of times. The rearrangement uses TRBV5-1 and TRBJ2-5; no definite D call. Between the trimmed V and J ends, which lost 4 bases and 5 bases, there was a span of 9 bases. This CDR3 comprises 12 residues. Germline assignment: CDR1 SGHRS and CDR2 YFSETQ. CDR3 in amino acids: CASSPSPETQYF. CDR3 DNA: TGCGCCAGCAGCCCCTCCCCCGAGACCCAGTACTTC.

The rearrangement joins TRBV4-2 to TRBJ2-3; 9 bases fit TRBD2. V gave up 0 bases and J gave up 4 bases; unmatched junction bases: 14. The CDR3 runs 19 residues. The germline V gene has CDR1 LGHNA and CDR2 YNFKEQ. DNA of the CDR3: TGTGCCAGCAGCCAAGACCCGTCGAGCAGCGGGGGGAGGGCAGATACGCAGTATTTT. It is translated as CASSQDPSSSGGRADTQYF.

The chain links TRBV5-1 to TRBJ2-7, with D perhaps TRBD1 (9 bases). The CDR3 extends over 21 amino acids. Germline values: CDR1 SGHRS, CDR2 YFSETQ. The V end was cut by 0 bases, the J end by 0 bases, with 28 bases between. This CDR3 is CASSLVRGQGIKRGSSYEQYF. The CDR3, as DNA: TGCGCCAGCAGCTTGGTAAGGGGACAGGGAATAAAGCGGGGGAGCTCCTACGAGCAGTACTTC.

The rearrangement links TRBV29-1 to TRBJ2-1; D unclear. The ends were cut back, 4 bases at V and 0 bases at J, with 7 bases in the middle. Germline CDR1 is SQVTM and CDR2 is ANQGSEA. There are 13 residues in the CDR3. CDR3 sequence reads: CSVGTVSYNEQFF. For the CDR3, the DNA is TGCAGCGTTGGGACGGTCTCCTACAATGAGCAGTTCTTC.

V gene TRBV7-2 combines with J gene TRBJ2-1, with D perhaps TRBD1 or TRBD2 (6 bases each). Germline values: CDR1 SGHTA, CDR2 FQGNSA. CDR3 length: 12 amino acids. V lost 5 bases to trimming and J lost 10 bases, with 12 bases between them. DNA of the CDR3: TGTGCCAGCAGCCGGGGGCAAAGAGAGCAGTTCTTC. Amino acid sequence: CASSRGQREQFF. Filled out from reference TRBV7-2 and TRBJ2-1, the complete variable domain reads GAGVSQSPSNKVTEKGKDVELRCDPISGHTALYWYRQSLGQGLEFLIYFQGNSAPDKSGLPSDRFSAERTGGSVSTLTIQRTQQEDSAVYLCASSRGQREQFFGPGTRLTVL.

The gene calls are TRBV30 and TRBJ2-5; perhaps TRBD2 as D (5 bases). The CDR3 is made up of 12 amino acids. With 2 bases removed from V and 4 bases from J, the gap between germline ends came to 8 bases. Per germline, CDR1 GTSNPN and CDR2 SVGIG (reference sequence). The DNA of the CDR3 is TGTGCCTGGAGTTGGAGCGGAGAGACCCAGTACTTC. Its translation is CAWSWSGETQYF.

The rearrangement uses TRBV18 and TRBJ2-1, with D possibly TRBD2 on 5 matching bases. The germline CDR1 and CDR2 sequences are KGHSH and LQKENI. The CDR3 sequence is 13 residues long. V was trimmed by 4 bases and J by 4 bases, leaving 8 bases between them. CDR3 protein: CASSHGVYNEQFF. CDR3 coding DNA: TGTGCCAGCTCACACGGGGTTTACAATGAGCAGTTCTTC.

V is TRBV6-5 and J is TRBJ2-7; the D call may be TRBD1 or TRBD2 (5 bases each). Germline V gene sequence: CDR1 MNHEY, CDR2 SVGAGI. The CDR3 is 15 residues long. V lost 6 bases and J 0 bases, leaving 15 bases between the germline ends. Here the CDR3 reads CASRSGTEASYEQYF. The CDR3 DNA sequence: TGTGCCAGCAGATCGGGGACGGAGGCCTCCTACGAGCAGTACTTC.

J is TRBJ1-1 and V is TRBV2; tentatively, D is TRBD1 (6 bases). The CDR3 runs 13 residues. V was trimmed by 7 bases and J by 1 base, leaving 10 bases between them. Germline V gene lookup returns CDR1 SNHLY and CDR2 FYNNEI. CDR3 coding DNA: TGTGCCAGCAATCGGGACAAGAACACTGAAGCTTTCTTT. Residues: CASNRDKNTEAFF.